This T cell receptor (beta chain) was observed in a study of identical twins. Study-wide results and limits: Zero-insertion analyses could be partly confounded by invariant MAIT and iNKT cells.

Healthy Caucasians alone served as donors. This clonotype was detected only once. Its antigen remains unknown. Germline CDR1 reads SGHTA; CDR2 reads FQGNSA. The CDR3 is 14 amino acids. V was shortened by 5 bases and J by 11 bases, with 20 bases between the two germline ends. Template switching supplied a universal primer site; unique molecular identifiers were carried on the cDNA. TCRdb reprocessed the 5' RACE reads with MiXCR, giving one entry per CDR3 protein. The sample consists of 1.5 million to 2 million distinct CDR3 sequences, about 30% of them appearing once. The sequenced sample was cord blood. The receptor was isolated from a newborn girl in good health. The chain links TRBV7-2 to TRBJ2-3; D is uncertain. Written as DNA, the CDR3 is TGTGCCAGCAGCCCCTATCCCGCTAGTATGGTGCAGTATTTT. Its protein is CASSPYPASMVQYF.